The subject of this entry is one T cell receptor (beta chain). From germline, CDR1 is KGHDR and CDR2 SFDVKD. V lost 7 bases, J lost 8 bases, and 13 bases lay in between. The CDR3 sequence is 12 residues long. These data belong to a study of blood T cell repertoires in COVID-19. Clones were sequenced by immunoSEQ multiplex PCR, and TCRdb holds only the in-frame ones, with some missing. The table has more than 300,000 clones, under 90% seen once. The material sequenced was PBMCs or T cells enriched from blood (not recorded which). The chain recombines TRBV24-1 with TRBJ1-2, with a tentative D call TRBD1 (6 bases). The receptor comes from a woman between 25 and 40 years old who had recovered from COVID-19. The CDR3 region is CATSSTGYGYTF. The CDR3 DNA reads TGTGCCACCAGCTCAACAGGGTACGGCTACACCTTC.